This passage covers 5 T cell receptor beta chains from one sample sequenced in a study of T cells in Graves' hyperthyroidism and ophthalmopathy (dated by TCRdb to between 2018 and 2020). The receptor library was made with multiplex PCR. Sequenced on an Illumina HiSeq 2000. The TCR beta CDR3 regions were amplified from the RNA transcripts. The first round of RT-PCR for the TCR CDR3 was performed with the HTBI primer set and the Qiagen OneStep RT-PCR kit. TCRdb's own reprocessing of the public reads used fastp at Q25 and MiXCR and kept productive beta chains. Entries are consolidated by CDR3 protein sequence, retaining the most common genes and DNA. For this sample the table gives hundreds of thousands of distinct CDR3 sequences, of which about 38% were detected only once. The leading ten clones occupy around 9.3% of the sample. The specimen sequenced was blood. These TCRs come from a man aged 18 to 35 with Graves' hyperthyroidism.

The sample holds many counts of this clonotype. The chain is built from TRBV6-5 and TRBJ1-6; possibly TRBD1 for D (5 bases). Germline CDR1 reads MNHEY; CDR2 reads SVGAGI. The CDR3 runs to 13 residues. V was trimmed by 5 bases and J by 6 bases, leaving 8 bases between them. The CDR3 nucleotides read TGTGCCAGCAGTGGGGGACTTAATTCACCCCTCCACTTT. Protein: CASSGGLNSPLHF.

Note on this clonotype: The junction departs from the called germline gene at one end, perhaps through a read error. The chain is built from TRBV4-1 and TRBJ2-7, with D possibly called TRBD1 or TRBD2 (7 bases each). Germline CDR1 is MGHRA and CDR2 is YSYEKL. The CDR3 length is 15 residues. Written as DNA, the CDR3 is TGTGCCAGCAGCCAGGGGGGGTGGACCTCCTACGAGCAGTACTTC. Protein sequence: CASSQGGWTSYEQYF.

This chain joins TRBV20-1 and TRBJ2-7, with 8 bases aligning to TRBD1. The CDR3 is 13 amino acids. Germline trimming cut 6 bases from V and 7 bases from J; bases unmatched to any gene: 11. Looked up from germline, CDR1 is DFQATT and CDR2 is SNEGSKA (reference sequence). CDR3 sequence: CSAKSAGGGEQYF. DNA for the CDR3: TGCAGTGCGAAGAGCGCAGGGGGCGGAGAGCAGTACTTC.

CDR3 sequence (DNA): TGCAGTGCTAGAGATTGGCTAGCGGGGGGGGAGCAGTACTTC. It translates to CSARDWLAGGEQYF. The gene calls are TRBV20-1 and TRBJ2-7, with 12 bases matching TRBD2. Germline CDR1 DFQATT, CDR2 SNEGSKA (reference sequence). This CDR3 region has 14 residues. J was trimmed by 7 bases and V by 0 bases; bases with no gene match: 4.

The gene calls are TRBV2 and TRBJ1-5; D is possibly TRBD1 (5 bases). Germline V lookup: CDR1 SNHLY, CDR2 FYNNEI. This CDR3 comprises 16 residues. The V end lost 5 bases, the J end lost 1 base, and 15 bases lay between the germline ends. Here the CDR3 reads CASSRDGAGSNQPQHF. CDR3 sequence (DNA): TGTGCCAGCAGTAGGGACGGAGCCGGCAGCAATCAGCCCCAGCATTTT. Supplemented by reference TRBV2 and TRBJ1-5, the full variable domain reads EPEVTQTPSHQVTQMGQEVILRCVPISNHLYFYWYRQILGQKVEFLVSFYNNEISEKSEIFDDQFSVERPDGSNFTLKIRSTKLEDSAMYFCASSRDGAGSNQPQHFGDGTRLSIL.